These 17 T cell receptor beta chains share one sample of origin, sequenced in a study of T cells in Graves' hyperthyroidism and ophthalmopathy. Amplification targeted TCR beta CDR3 regions from RNA transcripts. A set of HTBI primers served as the primers for a first-round RT-PCR of the TCR CDR3. TCRdb re-analysed the multiplex PCR reads in MiXCR, keeping a single row per CDR3 protein. This table has roughly 660,000 distinct CDR3 sequences, about 18% appearing once. Sequenced input: blood. These receptors were obtained from a man aged 50 or older with Graves' hyperthyroidism.

The table lists this clonotype with many counts. This chain uses TRBV11-2 with TRBJ2-5; the match to TRBD2 covers 9 bases. The CDR3 totals 16 residues. The V gene's germline CDR1 is SGHAT and CDR2 FQNNGV. J gave up 6 bases and V 1 base, and 9 bases lay outside the gene matches. In nucleotides, the CDR3 is TGTGCCAGCAGCTTAGGGCGGGAGGGCTCGAAGAAGACCCAGTACTTC. Its translation: CASSLGREGSKKTQYF.

The sample holds one count of this clonotype. A read error may be the cause here, since a much bigger clone is one base away. V gene TRBV11-2 combines with J gene TRBJ1-2; a weak D match, TRBD1 (5 bases). Germline CDR1 SGHAT, CDR2 FQNNGV. This CDR3 spans 15 amino acids. This CDR3 reads CVSSPPTRESTGYTF. The CDR3 DNA follows: TGTGTCAGCAGCCCCCCGACCAGGGAATCAACTGGCTACACCTTC. Supplemented by reference TRBV11-2 and TRBJ1-2, the full variable domain reads EAGVAQSPRYKIIEKRQSVAFWCNPISGHATLYWYQQILGQGPKLLIQFQNNGVVDDSQLPKDRFSAERLKGVDSTLKIQPAKLEDSAVYLCVSSPPTRESTGYTFGSGTRLTVV.

This clonotype turned up a few times. The rearrangement joins TRBV10-3 to TRBJ2-2; tentatively, D is TRBD1 (6 bases). CDR1 and CDR2 (germline): ENHRY, SYGVKD. The CDR3 has 15 amino acids. V lost 3 bases and J 3 bases, leaving 11 bases between the germline ends. The CDR3 DNA reads as TGTGCCATCAGTGATGGGGACACTGACACCGGGGAGCTGTTTTTT. This encodes CAISDGDTDTGELFF.

This clonotype was observed many times. The rearrangement joins TRBV27 to TRBJ2-7, with TRBD2 as a possible D gene (5 bases). The V end lost 6 bases, the J end lost 2 bases, and 17 bases lay between the germline ends. CDR1 and CDR2 from the germline V gene are MNHEY and SMNVEV (reference sequence). The CDR3 contains 15 residues. The CDR3 reads CASSLLLGNPYEQYF. The CDR3 DNA follows: TGTGCCAGCAGCCTATTACTAGGGAATCCCTACGAGCAGTACTTC.

This chain links TRBV19 with TRBJ1-5; TRBD1 is a possible D gene (5 bases). V dropped 7 bases and J dropped 1 base, with 11 bases sitting between them. Germline CDR1 reads LNHDA; CDR2 reads SQIVND (reference sequence). The CDR3 is 14 residues long. CDR3 in DNA: TGTGCCAGTACCCCCGACAGAAGCAATCAGCCCCAGCATTTT. This codes for CASTPDRSNQPQHF.

A remark on this clonotype: Relative to the germline gene, one junction end is altered; a read error may explain this. The V and J genes are TRBV7-8 and TRBJ2-1; unclear D gene. Germline CDR1 SGHVS, CDR2 FQNEAQ. CDR3 length: 13 amino acids. The CDR3 DNA is TGTGCCAGCAGCCTGGCCCCCTACAATAAGCAGTTCTTC. It specifies CASSLAPYNKQFF.

This clonotype was seen many times. The V and J genes are TRBV20-1 and TRBJ2-3; 10 bases map to TRBD2. Trimming at V came to 6 bases and at J to 4 bases, leaving 4 bases not matched to a gene. The length of the CDR3 is 13 residues. CDR1 is DFQATT and CDR2 is SNEGSKA in the germline V gene (reference sequence). CDR3 loop: CSALAGVADTQYF. The CDR3 DNA follows: TGCAGTGCCCTAGCGGGAGTGGCAGATACGCAGTATTTT.

The V and J genes are TRBV11-3 and TRBJ2-3; TRBD2 agrees at 15 bases. Germline V CDR1 and CDR2: SGHNT, YENEEA. The length of the CDR3 is 17 residues. V lost 5 bases to trimming and J lost 0 bases; unmatched junction nucleotides: 3. CDR3 loop: CASSPGLAGGSTDTQYF. In DNA, the CDR3 is TGTGCCAGCAGCCCGGGACTAGCGGGAGGAAGCACAGATACGCAGTATTTT.

This clonotype showed up just a few times. A much larger clone is a single base away; this may be a read error. The rearrangement uses TRBV28 and TRBJ1-1; TRBD1 matches at 11 bases. In germline, CDR1 is MDHEN, CDR2 SYDVKM. This CDR3 is 13 amino acids long. V shed 5 bases, J shed 10 bases, and the junction held 6 bases outside the gene matches. The chain's CDR3 is CASSPPGTGGAFF. Here the CDR3 DNA reads TGTGCCAGCAGTCCCCCCGGGACAGGGGGAGCTTTCTTT.

This clonotype was seen a few times. The rearrangement links TRBV2 to TRBJ1-5, with D maybe TRBD1 (6 bases). The CDR3 runs to 14 residues. With 6 bases removed from V and 5 bases from J, the gap between germline ends came to 14 bases. Per the germline V gene, CDR1 is SNHLY and CDR2 is FYNNEI. The CDR3 protein is CASSLQGSYQPQHF. For the CDR3, the DNA is TGTGCCAGCAGCCTACAGGGAAGTTATCAGCCCCAGCATTTT.

This clonotype has only a few counts. The genes are TRBV4-1 and TRBJ2-4; D remains unclear. Per germline, CDR1 MGHRA and CDR2 YSYEKL. Trimming took off 4 bases at V and 0 bases at J, with 13 bases between the two ends. This CDR3 contains 16 residues. The chain's CDR3 is CASSPVGALAKNIQYF. The DNA for the CDR3 is TGCGCCAGCAGCCCCGTTGGAGCCCTAGCCAAAAACATTCAGTACTTC.

This clonotype was seen a handful of times. The rearrangement uses TRBV20-1 and TRBJ2-1; TRBD2 matches 8 bases. V trimming: 1 base; J trimming: 1 base; junction bases outside the gene matches: 6. The CDR3 is 16 residues long. CDR1 DFQATT and CDR2 SNEGSKA come from the germline V gene (reference sequence). This chain's CDR3 is CSARGVAGGSYNEQFF. The CDR3 DNA follows: TGCAGTGCTAGAGGGGTGGCGGGAGGTTCCTACAATGAGCAGTTCTTC.

This clonotype was seen a few times. The rearrangement joins TRBV25-1 to TRBJ2-2; the D gene is possibly TRBD2 (6 bases). CDR3 length: 18 amino acids. V was pared by 6 bases and J by 7 bases, with 27 bases between. Germline loops: CDR1 MGHDK, CDR2 SYGVNS. Here the CDR3 reads CASSKPVSGVQGRGELFF. CDR3 coding DNA: TGTGCCAGCAGCAAACCCGTCTCGGGGGTCCAGGGACGCGGGGAGCTGTTTTTT.

This clonotype was observed at least ten times. This rearrangement joins TRBV18 to TRBJ2-3; D is ambiguous. V shed 1 base and J shed 3 bases, with 5 bases lying between them. Germline V lookup: CDR1 KGHSH, CDR2 LQKENI. The CDR3 is made up of 13 amino acids. The CDR3 loop reads CASSPLETDTQYF. The CDR3 nucleotides read TGTGCCAGCTCACCACTAGAAACAGATACGCAGTATTTT.

The chain has TRBV19 and TRBJ1-1, with 9 bases that match TRBD1. The CDR3 consists of 16 residues. CDR1 LNHDA and CDR2 SQIVND come from the germline V gene (reference sequence). The trim removed 7 bases at V and 1 base at J, leaving 10 bases unmatched. CDR3 in amino acids: CASNTGQGIRNTEAFF. CDR3 in DNA: TGTGCCAGTAATACGGGACAGGGAATCCGGAACACTGAAGCTTTCTTT.

The table lists this clonotype with many counts. The rearrangement uses TRBV5-1 and TRBJ1-2; D is possibly TRBD1 (5 bases). Trimming stripped 1 base from V and 2 bases from J, with 9 bases between. CDR1 SGHRS and CDR2 YFSETQ come from the germline V gene. This CDR3 comprises 14 residues. In DNA, the CDR3 is TGCGCCAGCAGCTTGAAGGACACCAACTATGGCTACACCTTC. Its translation: CASSLKDTNYGYTF.

This clonotype appeared once. V is TRBV29-1 and J is TRBJ2-7; the D gene is possibly TRBD2 (5 bases). TRBJ2-1 matches the DNA end more closely, so the J call is doubtful. The CDR3 has 12 amino acids. Germline V lookup: CDR1 SQVTM, CDR2 ANQGSEA. The CDR3 protein is CSAASSSYEQFF. CDR3 sequence (DNA): TGCAGCGCTGCTAGCAGCTCCTACGAGCAGTTCTTC.